One and the same sample provided the 29 T cell receptor beta chains below, sequenced in a study of blood T cell repertoires in COVID-19. Assay: immunoSEQ multiplex PCR; the TCRdb copy retains only in-frame clones and omits some. The sample records 200,000 to 250,000 clones, around 84% being singletons. Sample: peripheral blood. These receptors were taken from a man aged 50-59 years with active or convalescent COVID-19.

This chain links TRBV5-1 with TRBJ1-3; 7 bases map to TRBD1. The ends lost 0 bases at V and 0 bases at J; junction bases unmatched: 12. The CDR3 consists of 19 residues. The germline V gene has CDR1 SGHRS and CDR2 YFSETQ. The DNA for the CDR3 is TGCGCCAGCAGCTTGGAAGGGGTCCCACAGGGGATCTCTGGAAACACCATATATTTT. It specifies CASSLEGVPQGISGNTIYF.

The chain uses TRBV7-2 and TRBJ2-1; 7 nucleotides align to TRBD2. V shed 8 bases, J shed 1 base, and the junction held 8 bases outside the gene matches. Germline loops: CDR1 SGHTA, CDR2 FQGNSA. This CDR3 spans 15 amino acids. DNA for the CDR3: TGTGCCAGCGCCTTGATGGGGGGGTCCTACAATGAGCAGTTCTTC. Its protein is CASALMGGSYNEQFF.

The rearrangement links TRBV12-3 or TRBV12-4 to TRBJ2-6; D ambiguous. V lost 5 bases and J 0 bases, leaving 2 bases between the germline ends. The CDR3 consists of 13 residues. This CDR3 is CASSHSGANVLTF. The CDR3 DNA reads as TGTGCCAGCAGTCACTCTGGGGCCAACGTCCTGACTTTC.

The V call is TRBV7-2, the J call TRBJ1-2; D perhaps matches TRBD1 (6 bases). V shed 6 bases and J shed 4 bases, with 12 bases lying between them. Germline CDR1 reads SGHTA; CDR2 reads FQGNSA. This CDR3 comprises 13 residues. CDR3 DNA: TGTGCCAGCAGGCCGGACAGTGGCTATGGCTACACCTTC. It is translated as CASRPDSGYGYTF.

The chain joins TRBV7-9 to TRBJ2-2; TRBD2 agrees at 7 bases. Germline V gene sequence: CDR1 SEHNR, CDR2 FQNEAQ (reference sequence). Trimming took 5 bases from V and 1 from J; bases not matched to a gene: 4. The CDR3 length is 15 residues. CDR3: CASSRPSGNTGELFF. The CDR3 nucleotides read TGTGCCAGCAGCCGCCCTAGCGGGAACACCGGGGAGCTGTTTTTT.

This clone is a singleton in its sample. V usage is TRBV27 and J usage is TRBJ2-2; 11 nucleotides align to TRBD2. J lost 1 base, V lost 3 bases, and 4 bases had no gene match. The CDR3 runs 17 residues. Germline V gene data show CDR1 as MNHEY and CDR2 as SMNVEV (reference sequence). The CDR3: CASSFLAGGGNTGELFF. Here the CDR3 DNA reads TGTGCCAGCAGTTTTCTAGCGGGGGGAGGGAACACCGGGGAGCTGTTTTTT.

The chain is built from TRBV7-8 and TRBJ2-1; D gene ambiguous. The germline V and J ends were trimmed by 5 bases and 3 bases, with 11 bases remaining between them. From germline, CDR1 is SGHVS and CDR2 FQNEAQ. This CDR3 has 14 residues. Written as DNA, the CDR3 is TGTGCCAGCAGCCCCAACCTCGGCTACAATGAGCAGTTCTTC. This sequence encodes CASSPNLGYNEQFF.

The rearrangement uses TRBV2 and TRBJ1-1; weak D call: TRBD1 (5 bases). Trimming took 2 bases from V and 5 from J, leaving 12 bases between them. This CDR3 has 14 residues. Germline values: CDR1 SNHLY, CDR2 FYNNEI. CDR3 region: CASSEWQGSTEAFF. DNA of the CDR3: TGTGCCAGCAGTGAATGGCAGGGTTCAACTGAAGCTTTCTTT.

V and J are TRBV2 and TRBJ1-2; perhaps TRBD1 as D (5 bases). Between the trimmed V and J ends, which lost 6 bases and 0 bases, there was a span of 11 bases. This CDR3 has 14 amino acids. The V gene's germline CDR1 is SNHLY and CDR2 FYNNEI. The CDR3: CASRRGTANYGYTF. In nucleotides, the CDR3 is TGTGCCAGCAGGCGAGGGACTGCTAACTATGGCTACACCTTC.

The chain has TRBV15 and TRBJ2-2; 9 bases map to TRBD2. The CDR3 has 18 amino acids. Per the germline V gene, CDR1 is LNHNV and CDR2 is YYDKDF (reference sequence). V gave up 3 bases and J gave up 0 bases; unmatched junction bases: 8. CDR3 sequence reads: CATSRGGASGANTGELFF. DNA for the CDR3: TGTGCCACCAGCAGGGGGGGGGCTAGCGGGGCGAACACCGGGGAGCTGTTTTTT.

This chain uses TRBV28 with TRBJ1-5; 9 bases line up with TRBD1. This CDR3 has 14 amino acids. The V gene end was trimmed by 5 bases and the J gene end by 7 bases; junction bases not matched to a gene: 6. The germline CDR1 and CDR2 sequences are MDHEN and SYDVKM. Written as DNA, the CDR3 is TGTGCCAGCAGTACAAGACAGGGGGAGCAGCCCCAGCATTTT. This sequence encodes CASSTRQGEQPQHF. Together with reference TRBV28 and TRBJ1-5, the CDR3 gives the full variable domain: DVKVTQSSRYLVKRTGEKVFLECVQDMDHENMFWYRQDPGLGLRLIYFSYDVKMKEKGDIPEGYSVSREKKERFSLILESASTNQTSMYLCASSTRQGEQPQHFGDGTRLSIL.

V gene TRBV27 combines with J gene TRBJ1-1, with D possibly matching TRBD1 (6 bases). CDR3 length equals 14 residues. CDR1 MNHEY and CDR2 SMNVEV come from the germline V gene (reference sequence). Between the trimmed V and J ends, which lost 5 bases and 3 bases, there was a span of 13 bases. Here the CDR3 reads CASSTFTGHTEAFF. The CDR3 DNA reads as TGTGCCAGCAGTACTTTCACAGGGCACACTGAAGCTTTCTTT.

This chain links TRBV11-2 with TRBJ2-3; 7 bases map to TRBD2. Germline-derived CDR1 and CDR2 are SGHAT and FQNNGV. CDR3 length equals 16 residues. The junction had 6 bases not matched to a gene; V was cut back by 3 bases and J by 0 bases. CDR3 sequence (DNA): TGTGCCAGCAGCTTTCGAGTAGCGGGTAGCACAGATACGCAGTATTTT. Its protein product is CASSFRVAGSTDTQYF.

The gene calls are TRBV7-9 and TRBJ2-5; 7 nucleotides align to TRBD1. V trimming: 1 base; J trimming: 1 base; junction bases outside the gene matches: 9. The germline V gene encodes CDR1 SEHNR and CDR2 FQNEAQ (reference sequence). This CDR3 has 17 residues. CDR3 in DNA: TGTGCCAGCAGCTTAGGGTATTCCGGGACAGCCCAAGAGACCCAGTACTTC. Protein: CASSLGYSGTAQETQYF. The entire variable domain, with the rest obtained from reference TRBV7-9 and TRBJ2-5, is as follows: DTGVSQNPRHKITKRGQNVTFRCDPISEHNRLYWYRQTLGQGPEFLTYFQNEAQLEKSRLLSDRFSAERPKGSFSTLEIQRTEQGDSAMYLCASSLGYSGTAQETQYFGPGTRLLVL.

The CDR3 DNA reads as TGTGCACCAGCTAGGGGGGGCGCGAACTATGGCTCGAGCTCCTACGAGCAGTACGTC. Its protein product is CAPARGGANYGSSSYEQYV. The chain recombines TRBV7-2 with TRBJ2-7, with TRBD2 as a possible D gene (7 bases). Germline CDR1 reads SGHTA; CDR2 reads FQGNSA. The CDR3 loop spans 19 amino acids.

V is TRBV4-3 and J is TRBJ2-3, with D unresolved. In germline, CDR1 is LGHNA, CDR2 YSLEER. V dropped 0 bases and J dropped 2 bases, with 18 bases sitting between them. CDR3 length: 18 residues. As DNA, the CDR3 is TGCGCCAGCAGCCAAGATCTGGGCCAGGTCCGCGACACAGATACGCAGTATTTT. Protein product: CASSQDLGQVRDTDTQYF.

This clone was observed once. V gene TRBV3-1 (or the pseudogene TRBV3-2) combines with J gene TRBJ2-5; TRBD2 agrees at 11 bases. The J segment lost 2 bases and the V segment lost 4 bases, leaving 9 bases of the junction unmatched. CDR3 size: 17 residues. The germline gives CDR1 LGHDT, CDR2 YNNKEL (reference sequence). The CDR3 coding sequence is TGTGCCAGCAGCCCGGGACTAGCGGAGCACTTACAAGAGACCCAGTACTTC. Translating gives CASSPGLAEHLQETQYF.

The chain combines TRBV25-1 with TRBJ1-2; D might be TRBD1 (6 bases). V lost 7 bases, J lost 3 bases, and 15 bases lay in between. Germline lookup yields CDR1 MGHDK and CDR2 SYGVNS. The length of the CDR3 is 14 residues. The chain's CDR3 is CASKGDTDDYGYTF. CDR3 nucleotide sequence: TGTGCCAGCAAGGGGGATACAGATGACTATGGCTACACCTTC.

The chain links TRBV7-9 to TRBJ2-7, with D perhaps TRBD1 (7 bases). V was cut by 4 bases and J by 7 bases, with 14 bases left in between. CDR1 is SEHNR, CDR2 FQNEAQ, per germline (reference sequence). The CDR3 runs to 13 residues. The CDR3 sequence: CASSSGPGGEQYF. CDR3 DNA sequence: TGTGCCAGCAGCTCTGGCCCAGGGGGGGAGCAGTACTTC.

This clone showed up just once. J is TRBJ1-2 and V is TRBV5-1; TRBD1 agrees at 11 bases. The CDR3 sequence is 15 residues long. Germline V gene lookup returns CDR1 SGHRS and CDR2 YFSETQ. Trimming cost V 5 bases and J 6 bases; bases outside gene matches: 9. For the CDR3, the DNA is TGCGCCAGCAGGCTTATACCGGGACAGGGGGATGGCTACACCTTC. It codes for CASRLIPGQGDGYTF.

The chain has TRBV5-1 and TRBJ2-1; TRBD1 matches 7 bases. Trimming took 6 bases from V and 4 from J; bases not matched to a gene: 10. The CDR3 is 15 amino acids. Germline V gene lookup returns CDR1 SGHRS and CDR2 YFSETQ. In DNA form, the CDR3 reads TGCGCCAGCACTAAAACCGGGACAGATTACAATGAGCAGTTCTTC. Translating it yields CASTKTGTDYNEQFF.

The chain employs TRBV19 and TRBJ2-2, with 8 positions matching TRBD1. CDR1 is LNHDA and CDR2 is SQIVND in the germline V gene (reference sequence). V shed 9 bases, J shed 6 bases, and the junction held 6 bases outside the gene matches. This CDR3 is built from 13 residues. DNA for the CDR3: TGTGCCAGAAGACAGGGGAAGCCCGGGGAGCTGTTTTTT. Amino acids: CARRQGKPGELFF.

The V call is TRBV5-1, the J call TRBJ2-7; 16 positions agree with TRBD2. Germline CDR1 and CDR2: SGHRS and YFSETQ. V shed 4 bases, J shed 0 bases, and the junction held 13 bases outside the gene matches. The CDR3 is 20 residues long. The CDR3 region is CASSPGTPGLAGGYSYEQYF. The CDR3 DNA reads TGCGCCAGCAGCCCGGGGACCCCGGGACTAGCGGGAGGGTACTCCTACGAGCAGTACTTC. The full variable domain, rest sourced from reference TRBV5-1 and TRBJ2-7, is KAGVTQTPRYLIKTRGQQVTLSCSPISGHRSVSWYQQTPGQGLQFLFEYFSETQRNKGNFPGRFSGRQFSNSRSEMNVSTLELGDSALYLCASSPGTPGLAGGYSYEQYFGPGTRLTVT.

This clone was seen just once. The chain combines TRBV4-3 with TRBJ2-1; tentative D call: TRBD2 (6 bases). CDR1 LGHNA and CDR2 YSLEER come from the germline V gene. The CDR3 is 15 residues long. V lost 1 base and J 8 bases, leaving 15 bases between the germline ends. Written as DNA, the CDR3 is TGCGCCAGCAGCCAAGTGGACGGGAGCAGCGATGAGCAGTTCTTC. This translates into CASSQVDGSSDEQFF.

This clone was observed a few times. The V and J genes are TRBV21-1 and TRBJ1-5; the table calls TRBD1, which could not be checked here. TRBV21-1 is a pseudogene segment. This CDR3 spans 16 amino acids. CDR3 residues: CASSKDLRWVGQPQHF. The DNA of the CDR3 is TGTGCCAGCAGCAAAGACCTCAGGTGGGTCGGACAGCCCCAGCATTTT.

The chain employs TRBV28 and TRBJ2-2; D gene unclear. Germline V gene sequence: CDR1 MDHEN, CDR2 SYDVKM. The CDR3 is 12 residues long. The V end was cut by 3 bases, the J end by 4 bases, with 3 bases between. In DNA, the CDR3 is TGTGCCAGCAGTTTCATCACCGGGGAGCTGTTTTTT. This translates into CASSFITGELFF.

CDR3 protein: CASSPVRGYGANVLTF. CDR3 nucleotide sequence: TGTGCCAGCAGTCCAGTCAGGGGGTATGGGGCCAACGTCCTGACTTTC. This rearrangement joins TRBV7-9 to TRBJ2-6; 7 nucleotides align to TRBD1. From germline, CDR1 is SEHNR and CDR2 FQNEAQ (reference sequence). V shed 6 bases, J shed 3 bases, and the junction held 8 bases outside the gene matches. CDR3 length: 16 residues.

The chain combines TRBV5-1 with TRBJ2-2; TRBD2 aligns across 11 bases. V lost 0 bases and J lost 8; bases outside the gene matches: 3. CDR3 size: 15 residues. The germline V gene has CDR1 SGHRS and CDR2 YFSETQ. The CDR3 nucleotides read TGCGCCAGCAGCTTGGGACTAGCGGGACAGGGGGAGCTGTTTTTT. Translation: CASSLGLAGQGELFF.

This chain connects TRBV10-3 to TRBJ2-1, with 7 bases lining up with TRBD1. Germline CDR1 reads ENHRY; CDR2 reads SYGVKD. The CDR3 loop spans 15 amino acids. V lost 1 base, J lost 1 base, and 1 base stayed unmatched. The DNA for the CDR3 is TGTGCCATCAGTGAGTACAGGGGTTCCTACAATGAGCAGTTCTTC. Residues: CAISEYRGSYNEQFF.